These T cell receptor beta chains were read from a single sample in a study of T cells in Graves' hyperthyroidism and ophthalmopathy. TCRdb used MiXCR to reprocess the multiplex PCR reads, holding one entry per CDR3 protein. The sample includes some 400,000 distinct CDR3 sequences, around 14% of them seen just once. Sequencing used blood. The receptor set was obtained from a woman in her sixties with Graves' hyperthyroidism. CDR3s include the opening cysteine and the closing phenylalanine or tryptophan. Fields, in order: D gene, V gene, J gene, clone size, CDR3 protein, CDR3 DNA. D genes are given only for firm matches. Clone sizes are given selectively: once, few, many, or a class where the clone is expanded.

d_gene: -; v_gene: TRBV19; j_gene: TRBJ2-7; abundance: -; CDR3aa: CASSITIAGYEQYF; CDR3nt: TGTGCCAGTAGTATAACGATCGCAGGCTACGAGCAGTACTTC
d_gene: TRBD2; v_gene: TRBV11-2; j_gene: TRBJ2-3; abundance: -; CDR3aa: CASSRTSGISGDTQYF; CDR3nt: TGTGCCAGCAGTCGGACTAGCGGGATATCGGGAGATACGCAGTATTTT
d_gene: -; v_gene: TRBV12-3/TRBV12-4; j_gene: TRBJ1-5; abundance: -; CDR3aa: CASSLSAGLYQPQHF; CDR3nt: TGTGCCAGCAGTTTATCGGCAGGGCTGTATCAGCCCCAGCATTTT
d_gene: TRBD1; v_gene: TRBV12-3/TRBV12-4; j_gene: TRBJ1-1; abundance: -; CDR3aa: CASLRDRTSEAFF; CDR3nt: TGTGCCAGCCTCCGGGACAGAACATCTGAAGCTTTCTTT
d_gene: TRBD1; v_gene: TRBV10-3; j_gene: TRBJ2-3; abundance: -; CDR3aa: CAISQTTGGTDTQYF; CDR3nt: TGTGCCATCAGCCAAACCACAGGGGGCACAGATACGCAGTATTTT
d_gene: TRBD1; v_gene: TRBV9; j_gene: TRBJ2-5; abundance: few; CDR3aa: CASSVGGQAQETQYF; CDR3nt: TGTGCCAGCAGCGTAGGGGGACAGGCGCAAGAGACCCAGTACTTC
d_gene: TRBD1; v_gene: TRBV28; j_gene: TRBJ2-7; abundance: -; CDR3aa: CASRRNTGTGGSYEQYF; CDR3nt: TGTGCCAGCAGACGTAACACCGGGACAGGGGGTAGCTACGAGCAGTACTTC
d_gene: -; v_gene: TRBV28; j_gene: TRBJ1-1; abundance: many; CDR3aa: CASRPQGAEAFF; CDR3nt: TGTGCCAGCAGACCTCAGGGAGCTGAAGCTTTCTTT
d_gene: -; v_gene: TRBV20-1; j_gene: TRBJ2-7; abundance: few; CDR3aa: CSARTERTSEQYF; CDR3nt: TGCAGTGCCCGGACTGAGAGGACATCCGAGCAGTACTTC
d_gene: TRBD2; v_gene: TRBV5-1; j_gene: TRBJ2-3; abundance: many; CDR3aa: CASSLASSGSEDTQYF; CDR3nt: TGCGCCAGCAGCTTGGCCTCTAGCGGGAGTGAAGATACGCAGTATTTT
d_gene: -; v_gene: TRBV12-3/TRBV12-4; j_gene: TRBJ2-5; abundance: many; CDR3aa: CASSLRGSETQYF; CDR3nt: TGTGCCAGCAGTCTCCGGGGTTCGGAGACCCAGTACTTC
d_gene: -; v_gene: TRBV6-2/TRBV6-3; j_gene: TRBJ1-3; abundance: -; CDR3aa: CASSYLGSGNTIYF; CDR3nt: TGTGCCAGCAGTTACTTGGGCTCTGGAAACACCATATATTTT
d_gene: TRBD2; v_gene: TRBV24-1; j_gene: TRBJ2-1; abundance: many; CDR3aa: CATSDRLAGPYNEQFF; CDR3nt: TGTGCCACCAGTGACAGACTAGCGGGACCTTACAATGAGCAGTTCTTC
d_gene: -; v_gene: TRBV7-2; j_gene: TRBJ2-7; abundance: few; CDR3aa: CASSLSRTAQPYEQYF; CDR3nt: TGTGCCAGCAGCCTCTCCCGGACAGCTCAACCCTACGAGCAGTACTTC
d_gene: -; v_gene: TRBV18; j_gene: TRBJ2-3; abundance: few; CDR3aa: CASSPPVTRTKQLSDTQYF; CDR3nt: TGTGCCAGCTCACCACCGGTCACTCGGACCAAACAGCTATCAGATACGCAGTATTTT
d_gene: TRBD1; v_gene: TRBV4-1; j_gene: TRBJ1-5; abundance: many; CDR3aa: CASSQIGTGNQPQHF; CDR3nt: TGCGCCAGCAGCCAAATCGGGACAGGGAATCAGCCCCAGCATTTT
d_gene: TRBD2; v_gene: TRBV5-8; j_gene: TRBJ2-1; abundance: many; CDR3aa: CASSLGLAGGYREQFF; CDR3nt: TGTGCCAGCAGCTTGGGTCTAGCGGGAGGGTACCGAGAGCAGTTCTTC
d_gene: -; v_gene: TRBV18; j_gene: TRBJ2-5; abundance: many; CDR3aa: CASSPTDRTETQYF; CDR3nt: TGTGCCAGCTCGCCTACTGACAGGACGGAGACCCAGTACTTC
d_gene: TRBD1; v_gene: TRBV28; j_gene: TRBJ1-5; abundance: -; CDR3aa: CASRDGQGGQPQHF; CDR3nt: TGTGCCAGCAGGGACGGACAGGGTGGTCAGCCCCAGCATTTT
d_gene: -; v_gene: TRBV29-1; j_gene: TRBJ2-5; abundance: -; CDR3aa: CSVDEGLQETQYF; CDR3nt: TGCAGCGTTGATGAGGGCCTCCAAGAGACCCAGTACTTC
d_gene: -; v_gene: TRBV6-2/TRBV6-3; j_gene: TRBJ1-2; abundance: many; CDR3aa: CASSYSPDNYGYTF; CDR3nt: TGTGCCAGCAGTTACTCCCCAGATAACTATGGCTACACCTTC
d_gene: TRBD1; v_gene: TRBV12-3/TRBV12-4; j_gene: TRBJ1-6; abundance: many; CDR3aa: CASTPDRGTSSPLHF; CDR3nt: TGTGCCAGCACCCCGGACAGGGGGACCTCTTCACCCCTCCACTTT
d_gene: -; v_gene: TRBV6-1; j_gene: TRBJ2-5; abundance: -; CDR3aa: CASSAGRTVSRGGETQYF; CDR3nt: TGTGCCAGCAGTGCCGGACGGACTGTCTCAAGGGGGGGGGAGACCCAGTACTTC
d_gene: -; v_gene: TRBV12-3/TRBV12-4; j_gene: TRBJ2-3; abundance: many; CDR3aa: CASSFGAGDTQYF; CDR3nt: -
d_gene: -; v_gene: TRBV20-1; j_gene: TRBJ2-1; abundance: many; CDR3aa: CSAIAAGGGNEQFF; CDR3nt: TGCAGTGCTATCGCGGCAGGGGGAGGCAATGAGCAGTTCTTC
d_gene: -; v_gene: TRBV7-9; j_gene: TRBJ2-1; abundance: -; CDR3aa: CASSRTSQDYNEQFF; CDR3nt: TGTGCCAGCAGCCGGACTTCTCAAGACTACAATGAGCAGTTCTTC
d_gene: -; v_gene: TRBV7-3; j_gene: TRBJ1-1; abundance: -; CDR3aa: CASSLTRQPNTEAFF; CDR3nt: TGTGCCAGCAGCTTAACGCGACAGCCGAACACTGAAGCTTTCTTT
d_gene: TRBD2; v_gene: TRBV20-1; j_gene: TRBJ2-7; abundance: few; CDR3aa: CSVRGGAWPYEQYF; CDR3nt: TGCAGTGTTCGGGGGGGGGCGTGGCCCTACGAGCAGTACTTC